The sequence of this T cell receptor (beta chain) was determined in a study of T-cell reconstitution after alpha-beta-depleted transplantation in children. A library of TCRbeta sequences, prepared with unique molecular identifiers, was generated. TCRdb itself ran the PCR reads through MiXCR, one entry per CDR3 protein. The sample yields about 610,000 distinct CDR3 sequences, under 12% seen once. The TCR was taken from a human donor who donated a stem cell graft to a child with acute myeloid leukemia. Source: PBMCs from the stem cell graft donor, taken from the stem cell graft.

The CDR3 reads CSARLAGGNTGELFF. The CDR3 DNA reads TGCAGCGCACGACTAGCGGGAGGGAACACCGGGGAGCTGTTTTTT. The chain is built from TRBV29-1 and TRBJ2-2; TRBD2 agrees at 13 bases. Trimming at V came to 7 bases and at J to 1 base, leaving 3 bases not matched to a gene. Per germline, CDR1 SQVTM and CDR2 ANQGSEA. The CDR3 is made up of 15 amino acids.